Reported below is one TCR beta chain. Its antigen is not identified. Assay: immunoSEQ multiplex PCR; the TCRdb copy retains only in-frame clones and omits some. The sample has roughly 2,500,000 clones; 93% are singletons. This specimen comes from a study of shared clonotypes between healthy human individuals. Study-level information: Researchers drew samples from a couple of women and a few men aged 18 to 49. Study-level findings and limits: Clonotype sharing among donors was expected to depend on sequencing depth.

CDR1 and CDR2 (germline): SGHDN, FVKESK. V lost 4 bases, J lost 0 bases, and 12 bases lay in between. The CDR3 extends over 15 amino acids. The chain has TRBV14 and TRBJ1-1, with D maybe TRBD1 (5 bases). The sample consisted of naive CD4+ T cells from PBMCs. Subset denoted: CD45RA+ positively selected. The source is a man in his late teens or twenties in good health. Some clones in this sample may be carry-over from other donors' samples. The CDR3 nucleotides are TGTGCCAGCAGCCTGACGACAGCTTTGAACACTGAAGCTTTCTTT. Translation gives CASSLTTALNTEAFF.